This passage covers 3 T cell receptor beta chains from one sample sequenced in a study of patients and donors after allogeneic stem cell transplantation (dated by TCRdb to about 2020). Libraries were prepared through RT-PCR. These reads were obtained on a NextSeq 550. In TCRdb, the public reads were trimmed at Q25 with fastp and aligned with MiXCR, with productive beta chains retained. Identical CDR3 proteins give one entry, which carries the most common genes and DNA. This sample holds approximately 25,000 distinct CDR3 sequences; around 28% were observed only once. The ten biggest clones cover around 47% of the sample. The sequencing sample was made of blood, either unsorted or a sorted T cell fraction (not recorded which). The source of these receptors is a human donor who was either an allogeneic HSCT recipient or a stem cell or donor lymphocyte infusion donor (not recorded which). It is not recorded whose cells these are; they may come from a transplant donor.

There are a few counts of this clonotype. The chain is built from TRBV10-3 and TRBJ1-5; D ambiguous. Trimming shortened V by 1 base and J by 12 bases, and 16 bases separated the two germline ends. The CDR3 totals 14 residues. In germline, CDR1 is ENHRY, CDR2 SYGVKD. The CDR3 coding sequence is TGTGCCATCAGTGAGTTTGAGGGCGGGCGGCTCCAGCATTTT. The encoded protein is CAISEFEGGRLQHF.

The chain links TRBV25-1 to TRBJ1-6; D not certain. V was shortened by 2 bases and J by 10 bases, with 12 bases between the two germline ends. Germline V gene lookup returns CDR1 MGHDK and CDR2 SYGVNS. This CDR3 is built from 14 residues. Here the CDR3 reads CASSEGNKRSPLHF. The CDR3 DNA reads TGTGCCAGCAGTGAAGGGAACAAAAGATCACCCCTCCACTTT.

This clonotype was observed a handful of times. This sequence joins TRBV12-3 or TRBV12-4 and TRBJ2-2; D might be TRBD1 (5 bases). This CDR3 has 16 amino acids. V gave up 2 bases and J gave up 4 bases, with 14 bases separating them. The CDR3 protein is CASSLLLDSGTGELFF. For the CDR3, the DNA is TGTGCCAGCAGTTTATTGCTCGACAGTGGCACCGGGGAGCTGTTTTTT.